Listed here are 13 T cell receptor beta chains from one sample, sequenced in a study of breast tumors, draining lymph nodes, adjacent tissues. The lymph nodes were axillary draining lymph nodes from breast cancer patients. TCRdb ran MiXCR on the multiplex PCR reads and lists one entry per CDR3 protein. This table holds approximately 130,000 distinct CDR3 sequences, around 20% found once. The sample comprised axillary lymph node tissue. The receptors stem from a female donor with breast cancer. Some clones in this sample may be carry-over from other donors' samples.

V and J are TRBV28 and TRBJ1-2, with TRBD1 matching over 7 bases. CDR1 is MDHEN, CDR2 SYDVKM, per germline. The CDR3 is 14 amino acids. J lost 2 bases, V lost 5 bases, and 5 bases had no gene match. Written as DNA, the CDR3 is TGTGCCAGCAGTATACGACAGGGAAACTATGGCTACACCTTC. Its translation is CASSIRQGNYGYTF.

Note on this clonotype: A read error may explain this, as a much larger clone is one base away. This chain joins TRBV12-3 or TRBV12-4 and TRBJ2-3; 11 nucleotides line up with TRBD2. The CDR3 spans 15 residues. CDR3 sequence: CASSLAGGFSDMQYF. The CDR3 DNA reads TGTGCCAGCAGTCTAGCGGGGGGCTTCTCAGATATGCAGTATTTT.

In this sample, this clonotype turned up many times. This chain links TRBV6-1 with TRBJ1-2; D is perhaps TRBD1 (6 bases). Trimming removed 0 bases from V and 2 bases from J, with 10 bases in between. The CDR3 covers 15 residues. Per germline, CDR1 MNHNS and CDR2 SASEGT. CDR3 in DNA: TGTGCCAGCAGTGAAGCGGGCGGGGGCAACTATGGCTACACCTTC. This sequence encodes CASSEAGGGNYGYTF.

The rearrangement joins TRBV28 to TRBJ2-1; D perhaps matches TRBD1 (5 bases). V dropped 7 bases and J dropped 0 bases, with 16 bases sitting between them. The CDR3 has 16 amino acids. Germline loops: CDR1 MDHEN, CDR2 SYDVKM. The CDR3 bases are TGTGCCAGCACTTACTACCGACAGCGCTCCTACAATGAGCAGTTCTTC. Encoded protein: CASTYYRQRSYNEQFF.

This clonotype was picked up many times. The chain recombines TRBV27 with TRBJ2-7; 14 positions agree with TRBD2. This CDR3 has 16 amino acids. V was pared by 5 bases and J by 7 bases, with 10 bases of the junction left unmatched. The V gene's germline CDR1 is MNHEY and CDR2 SMNVEV (reference sequence). CDR3 sequence: CASSRGLAGGRREQYF. The CDR3 DNA is TGTGCCAGCAGTCGTGGACTAGCGGGAGGCCGGCGGGAGCAGTACTTC.

This clonotype was recorded at least ten times. The chain recombines TRBV20-1 with TRBJ1-2, with unresolved D. The germline V gene has CDR1 DFQATT and CDR2 SNEGSKA (reference sequence). Deletions cut 0 bases from V and 8 bases from J, with 10 bases between. The CDR3 has 12 amino acids. CDR3 in DNA: TGCAGTGCTAGAGATAAGGCGGGGGGCTACACCTTC. It encodes CSARDKAGGYTF.

This clonotype was observed many times. The chain uses TRBV5-4 and TRBJ2-7, with D tentatively TRBD1 (5 bases). V shed 0 bases and J shed 0 bases, with 10 bases lying between them. The CDR3 totals 15 residues. Germline V gives CDR1 SGHNT, CDR2 YYREEE (reference sequence). CDR3 protein: CASSLGGGSSYEQYF. In DNA form, the CDR3 reads TGTGCCAGCAGCTTGGGGGGCGGCAGCTCCTACGAGCAGTACTTC.

This clonotype was seen repeatedly, ten times or more. The chain couples TRBV10-2 to TRBJ2-3; TRBD1 aligns across 9 bases. Germline loops: CDR1 WSHSY, CDR2 SAAADI. Germline trimming cut 8 bases from V and 6 bases from J; bases unmatched to any gene: 12. This CDR3 contains 15 residues. This chain's CDR3 is CASFEDRGSWDTQYF. CDR3 DNA: TGCGCCAGCTTCGAGGACAGGGGTAGTTGGGATACGCAGTATTTT.

This clonotype was counted many times. CDR3 region: CASSKRDATYNEQFF. The CDR3 nucleotides read TGCGCCAGCAGCAAGCGGGATGCAACCTACAATGAGCAGTTCTTC. The V and J genes are TRBV4-1 and TRBJ2-1; 7 bases are a match to TRBD2. The CDR3 consists of 15 residues. V was pared by 5 bases and J by 2 bases, with 6 bases of the junction left unmatched. In germline, CDR1 is MGHRA, CDR2 YSYEKL.

This clonotype was seen at least ten times. The gene calls are TRBV9 and TRBJ2-7; the match to TRBD2 covers 11 bases. Per germline, CDR1 SGDLS and CDR2 YYNGEE. Trimming at V came to 4 bases and at J to 5 bases, leaving 8 bases not matched to a gene. This CDR3 has 15 residues. Here the CDR3 DNA reads TGTGCCAGCAGCCCCAATCTAGCGGGAGGCCACGAGCAGTACTTC. It codes for CASSPNLAGGHEQYF. Full variable domain (missing parts from reference TRBV9 and TRBJ2-7): DSGVTQTPKHLITATGQRVTLRCSPRSGDLSVYWYQQSLDQGLQFLIQYYNGEERAKGNILERFSAQQFPDLHSELNLSSLELGDSALYFCASSPNLAGGHEQYFGPGTRLTVT.

As for this clonotype: A much larger clone differs by one base, so this may be a read error. This sequence joins TRBV12-3 or TRBV12-4 and TRBJ1-3; D is undetermined. This CDR3 is 14 amino acids long. The DNA for the CDR3 is TGTGCCGGCAGTTTAGCCGGTTCGAGAAACACCATATATTTT. Amino acid sequence: CAGSLAGSRNTIYF.

The table lists this clonotype with a few counts. The chain combines TRBV28 with TRBJ1-3; maybe TRBD1 (5 bases). Deletions cut 4 bases from V and 0 bases from J, with 13 bases between. Looked up from germline, CDR1 is MDHEN and CDR2 is SYDVKM. The CDR3 has 16 residues. CDR3 in amino acids: CASSSHKGSSGNTIYF. The CDR3, as DNA: TGTGCCAGCAGTTCCCACAAGGGGAGCTCTGGAAACACCATATATTTT.

This clonotype was detected ten times or more. The chain is built from TRBV20-1 and TRBJ2-7; 9 positions match TRBD2. The V gene's germline CDR1 is DFQATT and CDR2 SNEGSKA (reference sequence). The V segment lost 0 bases and the J segment 7 bases; nucleotides outside the gene matches: 13. The CDR3 is 16 amino acids. The CDR3 nucleotides read TGCAGTGCTAGAGATTTCCGGGCTAGCGGGACTTCGGAGCAGTACTTC. It codes for CSARDFRASGTSEQYF.